This entry lists 32 T cell receptor beta chains sequenced from one sample in a study of cytomegalovirus exposure and HLA in healthy donors. It was with 60 Vbeta and 13 Jbeta primers that the PCR ran. Clones were sequenced by immunoSEQ multiplex PCR, and TCRdb holds only the in-frame ones, with some missing. The sample has about 93,000 clones; roughly four fifths are singletons. Sequencing was carried out using PBMCs. These TCRs come from a man in his thirties or forties in good health and CMV-seronegative.

The chain has TRBV7-9 and TRBJ1-2, with 10 bases fitting TRBD1. This CDR3 has 15 residues. V shed 5 bases, J shed 4 bases, and the junction held 7 bases outside the gene matches. Germline CDR1 reads SEHNR; CDR2 reads FQNEAQ (reference sequence). The CDR3 reads CASSRGQGTIYGYTF. CDR3 sequence (DNA): TGTGCCAGCAGCAGGGGACAGGGGACAATCTATGGCTACACCTTC.

The chain links TRBV5-1 to TRBJ1-2; possible D gene TRBD1, 6 bases. This CDR3 is 14 amino acids long. In germline, CDR1 is SGHRS, CDR2 YFSETQ. Trimming shortened V by 5 bases and J by 2 bases, and 13 bases separated the two germline ends. CDR3 DNA: TGCGCCAGCAGGCGGACAGAAGAGAACTATGGCTACACCTTC. It yields the protein CASRRTEENYGYTF.

This clone was detected once. At one end, the junction sequence differs from germline, possibly due to a read error. The rearrangement links TRBV7-9 to TRBJ1-2, with 12 positions matching TRBD1. This CDR3 contains 18 residues. CDR1 is SEHNR and CDR2 is FQNEAQ in the germline V gene (reference sequence). The CDR3 DNA is TGTTCCAGCAGCTTAGCGCTAGGGACAGGGGGCTTCGGACAAAACTACACCTTC. Its translation: CSSSLALGTGGFGQNYTF.

The chain is built from TRBV19 and TRBJ1-4; weak D call: TRBD1 (6 bases). The germline V gene encodes CDR1 LNHDA and CDR2 SQIVND (reference sequence). Trimming left V 8 bases short and J 4 bases short, with 11 bases between. CDR3 length: 13 amino acids. In nucleotides, the CDR3 is TGTGCCAGTGGACGACAGGATAATGAAAAACTGTTTTTT. It encodes CASGRQDNEKLFF.

This clone was recorded once. Here the CDR3 reads CASSLTTGTEAFF. In nucleotides, the CDR3 is TGTGCCAGCAGCCTGACGACAGGGACTGAAGCTTTCTTT. The rearrangement uses TRBV11-2 and TRBJ1-1; the match to TRBD1 covers 7 bases. The V gene's germline CDR1 is SGHAT and CDR2 FQNNGV. This CDR3 is 13 amino acids long. Trimming cost V 5 bases and J 5 bases; bases outside gene matches: 5.

The chain is built from TRBV5-6 and TRBJ1-1, with TRBD1 matching over 8 bases. CDR3 length: 13 amino acids. Germline assignment: CDR1 SGHDT and CDR2 YYEEEE. Trimming cost V 4 bases and J 5 bases; bases outside gene matches: 4. The CDR3 DNA reads TGTGCCAGCAGCCTAACAGGGGGAACTGAAGCTTTCTTT. Translated, it gives CASSLTGGTEAFF.

V usage is TRBV29-1 and J usage is TRBJ2-7; possibly TRBD1 for D (6 bases). The V gene lost 4 bases and the J gene lost 7 bases, with 20 bases spanning the gap. The CDR3 length is 14 residues. Germline CDR1 is SQVTM and CDR2 is ANQGSEA. As DNA, the CDR3 is TGCAGCGTTGCTACAGGGTGGAAGTCGGTAGAGCAGTACTTC. Translating it yields CSVATGWKSVEQYF.

Here the CDR3 reads CASSRTGVSLYEQYF. In DNA form, the CDR3 reads TGTGCCAGCAGTCGCACAGGGGTATCTCTCTACGAGCAGTACTTC. The chain links TRBV6-5 to TRBJ2-7, with 7 positions matching TRBD1. This CDR3 region has 15 residues. The germline CDR1 and CDR2 sequences are MNHEY and SVGAGI. Unmatched junction bases numbered 10, after V lost 5 bases and J lost 3 bases.

The genes are TRBV15 and TRBJ1-3; a possible D gene is TRBD1 (6 bases). Per germline, CDR1 LNHNV and CDR2 YYDKDF (reference sequence). Trimming removed 7 bases from V and 0 bases from J, with 13 bases in between. The CDR3 is 15 residues long. The chain's CDR3 is CATNNRQDSGNTIYF. CDR3 sequence (DNA): TGTGCCACCAACAATAGACAGGACTCTGGAAACACCATATATTTT.

V usage is TRBV4-3 and J usage is TRBJ1-2; D is undetermined. V gave up 3 bases and J gave up 6 bases, with 11 bases separating them. The CDR3 extends over 13 amino acids. CDR1 and CDR2 from the germline V gene are LGHNA and YSLEER. This CDR3 reads CASSQSRVDGYTF. DNA of the CDR3: TGCGCCAGCAGCCAGTCGAGGGTAGATGGCTACACCTTC.

The CDR3 coding sequence is TGTGCCAGCAGCCAAGTGTCGGCGGGAGTAGAGGAGACCCAGTACTTC. Translating gives CASSQVSAGVEETQYF. The chain has TRBV4-2 and TRBJ2-5; TRBD2 aligns across 7 bases. Germline-derived CDR1 and CDR2 are LGHNA and YNFKEQ. With V trimmed by 1 base and J by 5 bases, 10 bases remained unmatched. The CDR3 covers 16 residues.

The CDR3 DNA follows: TGCGCCAGCAGCTACCTCTCGCGGGGGGACCATACGCAGTATTTT. The encoded protein is CASSYLSRGDHTQYF. J is TRBJ2-3 and V is TRBV5-1; TRBD2 aligns across 8 bases. V lost 3 bases, J lost 7 bases, and 10 bases stayed unmatched. CDR3 length equals 15 residues. Looked up from germline, CDR1 is SGHRS and CDR2 is YFSETQ.

The rearrangement uses TRBV2 and TRBJ2-3, with a weak D call TRBD1 (5 bases). Germline V gene sequence: CDR1 SNHLY, CDR2 FYNNEI. V lost 6 bases to trimming and J lost 0 bases, with 13 bases between them. The CDR3 totals 15 residues. The CDR3: CASRETEYSTDTQYF. CDR3 coding DNA: TGTGCCAGCAGGGAGACAGAGTATAGCACAGATACGCAGTATTTT.

The V and J genes are TRBV15 and TRBJ1-3, with D possibly being TRBD1 (5 bases). This CDR3 region has 15 residues. Germline CDR1 is LNHNV and CDR2 is YYDKDF (reference sequence). Trimming took 3 bases from V and 0 from J, leaving 9 bases between them. CDR3 in amino acids: CATSSGGISGNTIYF. DNA of the CDR3: TGTGCCACCAGCAGCGGGGGGATCTCTGGAAACACCATATATTTT.

The chain combines TRBV18 with TRBJ1-1; weak D call: TRBD1 (5 bases). The V end lost 3 bases, the J end lost 2 bases, and 16 bases lay between the germline ends. Germline CDR1 and CDR2: KGHSH and LQKENI. The CDR3 sequence is 16 residues long. In nucleotides, the CDR3 is TGTGCCAGCTCACCCACAGGTGGCTTAATTAACACTGAAGCTTTCTTT. Its translation is CASSPTGGLINTEAFF.

This chain uses TRBV10-3 with TRBJ2-2; tentatively, D is TRBD1 (6 bases). From germline, CDR1 is ENHRY and CDR2 SYGVKD. The CDR3 covers 14 residues. V lost 4 bases and J 2 bases, leaving 8 bases between the germline ends. CDR3 amino acids: CAISGTENTGELFF. CDR3 bases: TGTGCCATCAGTGGGACAGAAAACACCGGGGAGCTGTTTTTT.

This clone was counted a few times. The chain combines TRBV29-1 with TRBJ1-1; TRBD1 matches at 8 bases. Germline V gene sequence: CDR1 SQVTM, CDR2 ANQGSEA. This CDR3 spans 13 amino acids. J gave up 1 base and V 4 bases, and 2 bases lay outside the gene matches. Here the CDR3 DNA reads TGCAGCGTTGCAGGGGGCCCGAACACTGAAGCTTTCTTT. The encoded protein is CSVAGGPNTEAFF.

The V gene is TRBV28, the J gene TRBJ2-6; D perhaps matches TRBD2 (6 bases). Germline-derived CDR1 and CDR2 are MDHEN and SYDVKM. V lost 1 base and J 2 bases, leaving 15 bases between the germline ends. The CDR3 extends over 18 amino acids. The DNA for the CDR3 is TGTGCCAGCAGTTTATCGAGGGAGGATCCCGCTGGGGCCAACGTCCTGACTTTC. Translating it yields CASSLSREDPAGANVLTF.

This sequence joins TRBV6-5 and TRBJ2-5, with 9 positions matching TRBD1. Germline loops: CDR1 MNHEY, CDR2 SVGAGI. The CDR3 contains 15 residues. Trimming removed 2 bases from V and 1 base from J; junction bases left unmatched: 2. The CDR3 DNA sequence: TGTGCCAGCAGTTACGGGACAGGGCTCCAAGAGACCCAGTACTTC. Its translation is CASSYGTGLQETQYF.

In its sample, this clone was seen a few times. The chain has TRBV6-5 and TRBJ2-1; no reliable D call. Per the germline V gene, CDR1 is MNHEY and CDR2 is SVGAGI. The CDR3 runs 15 residues. The V and J ends lost 10 bases and 7 bases respectively, with 23 bases between them. The CDR3 bases are TGTGCCACCATGTCCTGGGCAACCCAAAGGAATGAGCAGTTCTTC. Protein sequence: CATMSWATQRNEQFF.

The chain combines TRBV19 with TRBJ1-1; D is unresolved. Trimming removed 5 bases at V and 1 base at J, with 11 bases between. From germline, CDR1 is LNHDA and CDR2 SQIVND (reference sequence). The CDR3 is made up of 14 amino acids. Written as DNA, the CDR3 is TGTGCCAGTAGTTTTGGAGGTCAGAACACTGAAGCTTTCTTT. The encoded protein is CASSFGGQNTEAFF.

This sequence joins TRBV9 and TRBJ1-2, with a possible D match to TRBD1 (6 bases). CDR1 and CDR2 from the germline V gene are SGDLS and YYNGEE. Trimming pared 6 bases from V and 6 bases from J, leaving 15 bases between. The CDR3 is made up of 13 amino acids. The CDR3 loop reads CASTGGWIDGYTF. The CDR3 coding sequence is TGTGCCAGCACGGGGGGCTGGATTGATGGCTACACCTTC. Variable domain in full (rest from reference TRBV9 and TRBJ1-2): DSGVTQTPKHLITATGQRVTLRCSPRSGDLSVYWYQQSLDQGLQFLIQYYNGEERAKGNILERFSAQQFPDLHSELNLSSLELGDSALYFCASTGGWIDGYTFGSGTRLTVV.

At least ten counts were recorded for this clone. The chain carries TRBV5-1 and TRBJ1-3, with D possibly being TRBD1 (5 bases). V shed 1 base and J shed 4 bases, with 9 bases lying between them. This CDR3 has 14 amino acids. Germline V gene data show CDR1 as SGHRS and CDR2 as YFSETQ. CDR3 nucleotide sequence: TGCGCCAGCAGCTTGCTGGGGGGAGGAAACACCATATATTTT. Protein product: CASSLLGGGNTIYF.

The chain is built from TRBV5-1 and TRBJ2-3; D gene uncertain. The V end lost 0 bases, the J end lost 2 bases, and 7 bases lay between the germline ends. The V gene's germline CDR1 is SGHRS and CDR2 YFSETQ. This CDR3 has 14 amino acids. The CDR3 nucleotides are TGCGCCAGCAGCTTGGAGAGTTTCACAGATACGCAGTATTTT. This sequence encodes CASSLESFTDTQYF. Supplemented by reference TRBV5-1 and TRBJ2-3, the full variable domain reads KAGVTQTPRYLIKTRGQQVTLSCSPISGHRSVSWYQQTPGQGLQFLFEYFSETQRNKGNFPGRFSGRQFSNSRSEMNVSTLELGDSALYLCASSLESFTDTQYFGPGTRLTVL.

This clone has just one count. The chain has TRBV6-5 and TRBJ1-2; unclear D gene. Germline loops: CDR1 MNHEY, CDR2 SVGAGI. The V end was cut by 5 bases, the J end by 10 bases, with 14 bases between. The CDR3 has 12 amino acids. The DNA of the CDR3 is TGTGCCAGCAGTCCGCGACATAAGATCTACACCTTC. Protein product: CASSPRHKIYTF.

The V call is TRBV11-2, the J call TRBJ2-1, with 7 bases lining up with TRBD2. The CDR3 covers 15 residues. CDR1 is SGHAT, CDR2 FQNNGV, per germline. J was trimmed by 5 bases and V by 1 base; bases with no gene match: 5. CDR3 region: CASSLVWTRDNEQFF. The DNA of the CDR3 is TGTGCCAGCAGCTTAGTCTGGACTAGGGACAATGAGCAGTTCTTC.

The gene calls are TRBV14 and TRBJ2-7, with 12 bases aligning to TRBD1. Germline CDR1 is SGHDN and CDR2 is FVKESK. Unmatched junction bases numbered 7, after V lost 4 bases and J lost 9 bases. The CDR3 runs 14 residues. This CDR3 reads CASSPGTGGLGQYF. The CDR3, as DNA: TGTGCCAGCAGCCCTGGGACAGGGGGCTTAGGGCAGTACTTC.

J is TRBJ2-1 and V is TRBV5-4, with 8 positions matching TRBD2. V dropped 6 bases and J dropped 2; count of bases not matched to a gene: 4. The CDR3 sequence is 14 residues long. In germline, CDR1 is SGHNT, CDR2 YYREEE (reference sequence). The CDR3 is CASTGRGAYNEQFF. The CDR3 nucleotides read TGTGCCAGCACGGGGCGGGGGGCCTACAATGAGCAGTTCTTC.

V and J are TRBV27 and TRBJ2-6; D is possibly TRBD1 (5 bases). V dropped 3 bases and J dropped 1 base, with 13 bases sitting between them. This CDR3 contains 17 residues. In germline, CDR1 is MNHEY, CDR2 SMNVEV (reference sequence). CDR3 in DNA: TGTGCCAGCAGTTTGATGCCCCCAGGGTCTGGGGCCAACGTCCTGACTTTC. This gives the protein CASSLMPPGSGANVLTF.

CDR3 region: CASSLVTDTDTQYF. CDR3 DNA sequence: TGCGCCAGCAGCTTGGTGACAGACACAGATACGCAGTATTTT. The chain has TRBV5-1 and TRBJ2-3; maybe TRBD1 (5 bases). V dropped 0 bases and J dropped 2 bases, with 7 bases sitting between them. Germline V gives CDR1 SGHRS, CDR2 YFSETQ. The CDR3 sequence is 14 residues long.

J is TRBJ1-1 and V is TRBV29-1; D may be TRBD1 (6 bases). The germline CDR1 and CDR2 sequences are SQVTM and ANQGSEA. The V gene lost 6 bases and the J gene lost 5 bases, with 16 bases spanning the gap. The CDR3 is made up of 13 amino acids. DNA of the CDR3: TGCAGCGTGAGGGACACCGGCAATACTGAAGCTTTCTTT. Its translation: CSVRDTGNTEAFF.

The V and J genes are TRBV10-3 and TRBJ1-5, with 10 bases fitting TRBD1. The CDR3 contains 18 residues. Germline values: CDR1 ENHRY, CDR2 SYGVKD. J lost 0 bases, V lost 1 base, and 6 bases had no gene match. This CDR3 reads CAISEFPTGGNSNQPQHF. DNA for the CDR3: TGTGCCATCAGTGAGTTTCCGACAGGGGGCAATAGCAATCAGCCCCAGCATTTT.